These T cell receptor beta chains were read from a single sample in a study of blood T cell repertoires in COVID-19. Here immunoSEQ multiplex PCR was the method, and the copy in TCRdb shows in-frame clones only, minus some. Counted here are approximately 390,000 clones, around 87% occurring once; the ten biggest clones make up about 2.3%. Sequenced input: peripheral blood. These receptors originate from a woman aged 55-70 years with COVID-19, enrolled during active disease. CDR3s include the opening cysteine and the closing phenylalanine or tryptophan. Fields, in order: D gene, V gene, clone size, J gene, CDR3 protein, CDR3 DNA. A D gene is named only where the DNA matches it firmly. Clone size, where shown, is once, few, many, or a class for clones that have expanded.

D: -
V: TRBV11-2
size: -
J: TRBJ2-1
CDR3: CASEGGQSSYNEQFF
DNA: TGTGCCAGCGAAGGCGGACAGAGCTCCTACAATGAGCAGTTCTTC

D: -
V: TRBV29-1
size: -
J: TRBJ2-7
CDR3: CSGTSGSSYEQYF
DNA: TGCAGCGGTACCTCGGGGAGCTCCTACGAGCAGTACTTC

D: TRBD2
V: TRBV7-7
size: -
J: TRBJ2-1
CDR3: CASSSGSGGADEQFF
DNA: TGTGCCAGCAGCTCAGGTAGCGGGGGGGCAGATGAGCAGTTCTTC

D: TRBD1
V: TRBV7-9
size: once
J: TRBJ1-2
CDR3: CASSLRGQGDGYGYTF
DNA: TGTGCCAGCAGCTTACGAGGGCAGGGGGATGGATATGGCTACACCTTC

D: -
V: TRBV14
size: -
J: TRBJ2-7
CDR3: CASSQGLRVPPYEQYF
DNA: TGTGCCAGCAGCCAAGGTTTACGGGTTCCACCCTACGAGCAGTACTTC

D: -
V: TRBV7-2
size: once
J: TRBJ1-5
CDR3: CASSQSVNQPQHF
DNA: TGTGCCAGCAGCCAATCGGTAAATCAGCCCCAGCATTTT

D: -
V: TRBV28
size: -
J: TRBJ2-3
CDR3: CASSSFTDTQYF
DNA: TGTGCCAGCAGCTCCTTCACAGATACGCAGTATTTT

D: TRBD1
V: TRBV5-1
size: few
J: TRBJ2-7
CDR3: CASSQQGAQGEQYF
DNA: TGCGCCAGCAGCCAGCAGGGGGCGCAAGGCGAGCAGTACTTC

D: -
V: TRBV2
size: -
J: TRBJ2-4
CDR3: CASNRGTLAKNIQYF
DNA: TGTGCCAGCAATCGGGGGACTTTAGCCAAAAACATTCAGTACTTC

D: -
V: TRBV12-3/TRBV12-4
size: -
J: TRBJ1-1
CDR3: CASSLDRADEAFF
DNA: TGTGCCAGCAGTTTAGACAGGGCCGATGAAGCTTTCTTT

D: TRBD1
V: TRBV15
size: -
J: TRBJ1-4
CDR3: CATSSETGGVSGNEKLFF
DNA: TGTGCCACCAGCAGCGAGACAGGGGGAGTCTCGGGTAATGAAAAACTGTTTTTT

D: -
V: TRBV27
size: -
J: TRBJ1-5
CDR3: CASKPGSGHQPQHF
DNA: TGTGCCAGCAAGCCGGGCTCAGGGCATCAGCCCCAGCATTTT

D: -
V: TRBV3-1/TRBV3-2
size: -
J: TRBJ2-7
CDR3: CASSQRGSYEQYF
DNA: TGTGCCAGCAGCCAAAGGGGGTCCTACGAGCAGTACTTC

D: -
V: TRBV7-9
size: few
J: TRBJ1-2
CDR3: CASSRGIMGKGGDGYTF
DNA: TGTGCCAGCAGTAGGGGTATAATGGGGAAAGGCGGTGACGGCTACACCTTC

D: TRBD1
V: TRBV18
size: -
J: TRBJ1-2
CDR3: CASSPNGQGGDGYTF
DNA: TGTGCCAGCTCACCGAACGGACAGGGTGGAGATGGCTACACCTTC

D: -
V: TRBV7-9
size: -
J: TRBJ2-5
CDR3: CASSQRGTPQETQYF
DNA: TGTGCCAGCAGCCAAAGGGGGACCCCCCAAGAGACCCAGTACTTC

D: -
V: TRBV10-3
size: -
J: TRBJ1-5
CDR3: CAIGAQPQHF
DNA: TGTGCCATAGGAGCCCAGCCCCAGCATTTT

D: -
V: TRBV7-9
size: -
J: TRBJ2-3
CDR3: CASSLRQVTDTQYF
DNA: TGTGCCAGCAGCTTAAGGCAGGTCACAGATACGCAGTATTTT

D: TRBD1
V: TRBV27
size: once
J: TRBJ1-2
CDR3: CASSQSGTGYGYTF
DNA: TGTGCCAGCAGTCAGTCTGGGACAGGCTATGGCTACACCTTC

D: -
V: TRBV21-1
size: -
J: TRBJ1-3
CDR3: CASSKSRGQGRKGETGNTIYF
DNA: TGTGCCAGCAGCAAATCACGGGGACAGGGTCGGAAAGGGGAAACTGGAAACACCATATATTTT

D: -
V: TRBV4-2
size: -
J: TRBJ2-7
CDR3: CASSQSGSSYEQYF
DNA: TGTGCCAGCAGCCAAAGTGGGAGCTCCTACGAGCAGTACTTC

D: TRBD1
V: TRBV14
size: -
J: TRBJ2-7
CDR3: CASSMTGGRFEQYF
DNA: TGTGCCAGCAGCATGACAGGGGGTCGATTCGAGCAGTACTTC

D: TRBD2
V: TRBV4-2
size: -
J: TRBJ2-7
CDR3: CASSSRTSGASSYEQYF
DNA: TGTGCCAGCAGCTCTCGGACTAGCGGGGCGAGCTCCTACGAGCAGTACTTC

D: TRBD2
V: TRBV2
size: -
J: TRBJ2-5
CDR3: CASSLLAGGSETQYF
DNA: TGTGCCAGCAGTCTATTAGCGGGGGGTTCGGAGACCCAGTACTTC

D: -
V: TRBV19
size: -
J: TRBJ2-5
CDR3: CASSIGIGQRSETQYF
DNA: TGTGCCAGTAGTATAGGGATCGGGCAGCGGTCAGAGACCCAGTACTTC

D: TRBD1
V: TRBV19
size: -
J: TRBJ1-1
CDR3: CASKTPGQKMNTEAFF
DNA: TGTGCCAGTAAGACACCGGGACAGAAAATGAACACTGAAGCTTTCTTT

D: -
V: TRBV15
size: -
J: TRBJ1-4
CDR3: CAARGEKLFF
DNA: TGTGCCGCAAGGGGGGAAAAACTGTTTTTT

D: -
V: TRBV10-1
size: -
J: TRBJ2-5
CDR3: CASSEVGNPDQETQYF
DNA: TGCGCCAGCAGTGAGGTCGGGAATCCAGACCAAGAGACCCAGTACTTC

D: -
V: TRBV19
size: -
J: TRBJ1-1
CDR3: CASSIRTPGSITEAFF
DNA: TGTGCCAGTAGTATAAGGACGCCGGGATCGATCACTGAAGCTTTCTTT

D: TRBD1
V: TRBV3-1/TRBV3-2
size: -
J: TRBJ1-2
CDR3: CASSHADRDSRQGYTF
DNA: TGTGCCAGCAGCCACGCCGACCGGGACAGCCGGCAAGGCTACACCTTC

D: TRBD1
V: TRBV12-5
size: -
J: TRBJ1-3
CDR3: CASGSKTGGSGNTIYF
DNA: TGTGCTAGTGGTTCGAAGACAGGGGGATCTGGAAACACCATATATTTT

D: TRBD1
V: TRBV2
size: -
J: TRBJ2-2
CDR3: CASSSRTGRTGELFF
DNA: TGTGCCAGCAGTTCCCGGACAGGGAGAACCGGGGAGCTGTTTTTT

D: TRBD1
V: TRBV12-3/TRBV12-4
size: -
J: TRBJ1-1
CDR3: CASSSVRGRAFF
DNA: TGTGCCAGCAGTTCCGTTAGGGGGCGAGCTTTCTTT

D: -
V: TRBV7-6
size: -
J: TRBJ1-1
CDR3: CASSPTTGPNTEAFF
DNA: TGTGCCAGCAGCCCAACCACAGGGCCGAACACTGAAGCTTTCTTT

D: TRBD1
V: TRBV6-1
size: -
J: TRBJ1-1
CDR3: CASSEDNRGWTDTEAFF
DNA: TGTGCCAGCAGTGAAGATAACAGGGGGTGGACCGACACTGAAGCTTTCTTT

D: -
V: TRBV6-5
size: -
J: TRBJ2-6
CDR3: CASMSGWGSLVLTF
DNA: TGTGCCAGCATGTCGGGGTGGGGATCGCTTGTCCTGACTTTC

D: TRBD1
V: TRBV28
size: -
J: TRBJ1-6
CDR3: CASSILLGQGDGFGSPLHF
DNA: TGTGCCAGCAGTATCCTCCTCGGACAGGGTGACGGGTTCGGTTCACCCCTCCACTTT

D: TRBD1
V: TRBV18
size: -
J: TRBJ1-5
CDR3: CASSPGRGHQPQHF
DNA: TGTGCCAGCTCACCAGGCAGGGGGCATCAGCCCCAGCATTTT

D: TRBD1
V: TRBV19
size: -
J: TRBJ1-2
CDR3: CASSTGDRGYYGYTF
DNA: TGTGCCAGTAGTACCGGGGACAGGGGATACTATGGCTACACCTTC

D: TRBD1
V: TRBV5-1
size: -
J: TRBJ2-7
CDR3: CASSSPGQGSSEQYF
DNA: TGCGCCAGCAGCTCCCCGGGACAGGGTTCCAGCGAGCAGTACTTC

D: TRBD2
V: TRBV30
size: -
J: TRBJ2-1
CDR3: CAWGRRVERGGSYNEQFF
DNA: TGTGCCTGGGGACGACGAGTCGAGCGGGGGGGCTCCTACAATGAGCAGTTCTTC

D: TRBD1
V: TRBV18
size: -
J: TRBJ1-1
CDR3: CASSPRDRENTEAFF
DNA: TGTGCCAGCTCACCACGGGACAGGGAAAACACTGAAGCTTTCTTT

D: TRBD2
V: TRBV6-1
size: once
J: TRBJ2-1
CDR3: CASSEAGGLPNEQFF
DNA: TGTGCCAGCAGTGAGGCGGGGGGGCTGCCCAATGAGCAGTTCTTC

D: -
V: TRBV21-1
size: once
J: TRBJ2-1
CDR3: CASSKGLAGGDEQFF
DNA: TGTGCCAGCAGCAAGGGACTAGCGGGGGGAGATGAGCAGTTCTTC

D: TRBD2
V: TRBV28
size: -
J: TRBJ2-2
CDR3: CASSLLAGGHPGELFF
DNA: TGTGCCAGCAGTTTATTAGCGGGGGGTCACCCCGGGGAGCTGTTTTTT

D: TRBD1
V: TRBV28
size: -
J: TRBJ1-2
CDR3: CASSPRTGKANGYTF
DNA: TGTGCCAGCAGTCCACGGACAGGGAAGGCCAATGGCTACACCTTC

D: -
V: TRBV10-3
size: -
J: TRBJ1-5
CDR3: CAISESGGAGQPQHF
DNA: TGTGCCATCAGTGAGTCCGGGGGGGCAGGTCAGCCCCAGCATTTT

D: -
V: TRBV6-1
size: -
J: TRBJ1-4
CDR3: CASSEATLGEKLFF
DNA: TGTGCCAGCAGTGAAGCGACTCTAGGAGAAAAACTGTTTTTT

D: -
V: TRBV28
size: -
J: TRBJ2-3
CDR3: CASSSPEEGITDTQYF
DNA: TGTGCCAGCAGTTCACCCGAGGAGGGTATCACAGATACGCAGTATTTT

D: -
V: TRBV9
size: once
J: TRBJ2-2
CDR3: CASSVVTGGELFF
DNA: TGTGCCAGCAGCGTAGTTACTGGCGGGGAGCTGTTTTTT

D: -
V: TRBV2
size: -
J: TRBJ1-4
CDR3: CASSEVPTRTNEKLFF
DNA: TGTGCCAGCAGTGAAGTTCCCACCAGAACTAATGAAAAACTGTTTTTT